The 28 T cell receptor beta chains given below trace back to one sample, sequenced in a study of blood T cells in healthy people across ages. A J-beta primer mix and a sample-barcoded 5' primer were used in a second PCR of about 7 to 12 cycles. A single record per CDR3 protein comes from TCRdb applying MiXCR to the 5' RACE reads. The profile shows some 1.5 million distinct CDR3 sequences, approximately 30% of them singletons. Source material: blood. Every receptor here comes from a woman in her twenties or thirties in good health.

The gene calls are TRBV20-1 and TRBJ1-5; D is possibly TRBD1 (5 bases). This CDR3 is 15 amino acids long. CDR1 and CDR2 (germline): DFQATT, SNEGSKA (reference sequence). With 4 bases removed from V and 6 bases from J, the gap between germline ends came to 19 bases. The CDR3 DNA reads TGCAGTGCTATAGTGGGGGACGAATTGGGTCAGCCCCAGCATTTT. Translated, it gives CSAIVGDELGQPQHF.

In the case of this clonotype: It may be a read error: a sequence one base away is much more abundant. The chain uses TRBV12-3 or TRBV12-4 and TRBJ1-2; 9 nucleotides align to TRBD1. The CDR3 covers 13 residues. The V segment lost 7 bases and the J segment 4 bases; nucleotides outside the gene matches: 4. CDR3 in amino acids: CASNMGQGYGYTF. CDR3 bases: TGTGCCAGCAATATGGGACAGGGCTATGGCTACACCTTC.

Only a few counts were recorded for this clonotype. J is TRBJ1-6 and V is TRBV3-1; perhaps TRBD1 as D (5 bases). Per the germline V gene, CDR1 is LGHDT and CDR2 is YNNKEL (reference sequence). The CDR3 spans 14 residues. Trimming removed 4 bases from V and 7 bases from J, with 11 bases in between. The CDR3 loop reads CASSPGHLNSPLHF. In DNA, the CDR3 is TGTGCCAGCAGCCCAGGACACCTAAATTCACCCCTCCACTTT.

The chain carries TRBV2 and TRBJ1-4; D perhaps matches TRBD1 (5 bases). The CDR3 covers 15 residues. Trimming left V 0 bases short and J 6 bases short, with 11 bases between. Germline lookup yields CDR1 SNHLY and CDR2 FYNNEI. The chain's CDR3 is CASSEARGFYEKLFF. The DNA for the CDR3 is TGTGCCAGCAGTGAAGCGAGGGGATTCTATGAAAAACTGTTTTTT.

The CDR3 nucleotides read TGTGCCAGTAGTATAGATTGGAGAAGCAATCAGCCCCAGCATTTT. Protein: CASSIDWRSNQPQHF. The V gene is TRBV19, the J gene TRBJ1-5, with D unresolved. CDR3 size: 15 residues. Germline V gene data show CDR1 as LNHDA and CDR2 as SQIVND (reference sequence). V was cut by 0 bases and J by 1 base, with 7 bases left in between.

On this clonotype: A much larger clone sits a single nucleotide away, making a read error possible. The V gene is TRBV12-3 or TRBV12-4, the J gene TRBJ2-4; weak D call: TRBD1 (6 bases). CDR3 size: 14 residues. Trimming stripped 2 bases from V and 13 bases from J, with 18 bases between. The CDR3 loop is CASSLRVQGKKQYF. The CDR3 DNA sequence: TGTGCCAGCAGTTTAAGGGTACAGGGTAAAAAGCAGTACTTC.

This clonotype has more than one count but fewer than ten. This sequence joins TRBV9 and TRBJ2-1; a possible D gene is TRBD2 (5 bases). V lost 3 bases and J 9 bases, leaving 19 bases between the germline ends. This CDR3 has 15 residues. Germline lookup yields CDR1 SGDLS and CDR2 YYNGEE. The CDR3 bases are TGTGCCAGCAGCGCAAGTTCGGGAAACAACGGTGAGCAGTTCTTC. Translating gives CASSASSGNNGEQFF.

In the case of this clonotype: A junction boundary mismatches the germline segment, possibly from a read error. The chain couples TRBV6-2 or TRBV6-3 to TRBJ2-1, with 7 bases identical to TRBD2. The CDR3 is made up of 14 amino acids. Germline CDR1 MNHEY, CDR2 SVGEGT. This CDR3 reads CACSYSWLADEQFF. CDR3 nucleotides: TGTGCCTGCAGTTACTCGTGGCTAGCGGATGAGCAGTTCTTC.

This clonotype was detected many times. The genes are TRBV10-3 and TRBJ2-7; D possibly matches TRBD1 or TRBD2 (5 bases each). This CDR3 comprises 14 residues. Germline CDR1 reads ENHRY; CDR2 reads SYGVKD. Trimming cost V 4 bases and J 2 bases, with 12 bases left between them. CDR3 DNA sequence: TGTGCCATCAGTGCCGGGACGTTGGCCTACGAGCAGTACTTC. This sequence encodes CAISAGTLAYEQYF.

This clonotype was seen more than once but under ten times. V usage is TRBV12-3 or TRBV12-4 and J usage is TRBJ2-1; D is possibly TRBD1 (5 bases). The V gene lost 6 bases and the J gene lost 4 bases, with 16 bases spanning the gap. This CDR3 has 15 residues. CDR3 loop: CASRTAGIFYNEQFF. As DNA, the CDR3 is TGTGCCAGCAGGACCGCAGGGATTTTTTACAATGAGCAGTTCTTC.

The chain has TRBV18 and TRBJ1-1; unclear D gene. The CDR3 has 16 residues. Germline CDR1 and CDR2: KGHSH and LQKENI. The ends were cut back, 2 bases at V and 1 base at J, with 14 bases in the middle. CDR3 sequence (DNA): TGTGCCAGCTCACCAACACTGGGCCCAGGGAACACTGAAGCTTTCTTT. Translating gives CASSPTLGPGNTEAFF.

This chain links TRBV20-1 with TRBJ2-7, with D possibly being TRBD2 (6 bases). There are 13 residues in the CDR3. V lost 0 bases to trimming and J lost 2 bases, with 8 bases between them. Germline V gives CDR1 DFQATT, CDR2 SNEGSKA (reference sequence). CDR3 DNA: TGCAGTGCTAGAGAACAGCGGGCCTACGAGCAGTACTTC. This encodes CSAREQRAYEQYF.

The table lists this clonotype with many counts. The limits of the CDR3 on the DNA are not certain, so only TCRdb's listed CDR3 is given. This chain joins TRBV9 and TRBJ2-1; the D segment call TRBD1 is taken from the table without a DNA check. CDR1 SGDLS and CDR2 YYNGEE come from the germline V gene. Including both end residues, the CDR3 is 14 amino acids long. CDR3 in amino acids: CASSVGPGARRVFF.

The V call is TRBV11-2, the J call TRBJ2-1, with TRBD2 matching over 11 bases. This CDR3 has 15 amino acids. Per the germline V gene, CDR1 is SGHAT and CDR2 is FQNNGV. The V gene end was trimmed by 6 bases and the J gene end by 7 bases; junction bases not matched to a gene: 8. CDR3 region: CASRQLAGVGNEQFF. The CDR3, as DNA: TGTGCCAGCAGGCAACTAGCGGGGGTGGGGAATGAGCAGTTCTTC.

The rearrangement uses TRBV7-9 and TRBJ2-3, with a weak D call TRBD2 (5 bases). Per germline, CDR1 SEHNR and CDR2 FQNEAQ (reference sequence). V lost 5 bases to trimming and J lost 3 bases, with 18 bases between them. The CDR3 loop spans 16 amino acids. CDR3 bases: TGTGCCAGCAGCCCTTGGGCCGGGAAAAGAACAGATACGCAGTATTTT. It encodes CASSPWAGKRTDTQYF.

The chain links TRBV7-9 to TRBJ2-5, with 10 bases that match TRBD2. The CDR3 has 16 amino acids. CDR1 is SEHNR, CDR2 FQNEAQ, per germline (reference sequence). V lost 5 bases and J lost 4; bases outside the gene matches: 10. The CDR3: CASSADRTSGPETQYF. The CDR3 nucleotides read TGTGCCAGCAGCGCCGACCGGACTAGCGGACCAGAGACCCAGTACTTC.

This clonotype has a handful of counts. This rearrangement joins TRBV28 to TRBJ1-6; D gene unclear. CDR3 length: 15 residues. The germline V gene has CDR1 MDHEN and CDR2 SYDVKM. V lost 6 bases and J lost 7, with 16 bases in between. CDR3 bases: TGTGCCAGCAGCCCCATGCCAGGCTCGAATTCACCCCTCCACTTT. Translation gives CASSPMPGSNSPLHF.

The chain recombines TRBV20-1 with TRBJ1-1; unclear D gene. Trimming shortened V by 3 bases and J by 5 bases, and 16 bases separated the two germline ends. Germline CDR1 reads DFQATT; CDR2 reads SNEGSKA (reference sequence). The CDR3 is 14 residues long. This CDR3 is CSARSLGVRTEAFF. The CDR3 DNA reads TGCAGTGCTAGGAGCCTTGGGGTTCGGACTGAAGCTTTCTTT.

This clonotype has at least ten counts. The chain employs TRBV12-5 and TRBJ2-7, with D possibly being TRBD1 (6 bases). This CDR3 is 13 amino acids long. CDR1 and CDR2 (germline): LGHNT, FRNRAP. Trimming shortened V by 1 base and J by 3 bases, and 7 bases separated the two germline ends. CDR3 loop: CASGLDRDYEQYF. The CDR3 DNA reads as TGTGCTAGTGGTTTGGACAGGGACTACGAGCAGTACTTC.

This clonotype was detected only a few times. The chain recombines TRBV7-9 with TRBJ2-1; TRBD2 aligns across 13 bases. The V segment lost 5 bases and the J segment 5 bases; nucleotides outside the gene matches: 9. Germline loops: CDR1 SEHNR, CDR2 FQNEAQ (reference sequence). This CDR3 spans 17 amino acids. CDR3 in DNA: TGTGCCAGCAGCGGTACCGGGACTAGCGGGACGAACAATGAGCAGTTCTTC. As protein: CASSGTGTSGTNNEQFF.

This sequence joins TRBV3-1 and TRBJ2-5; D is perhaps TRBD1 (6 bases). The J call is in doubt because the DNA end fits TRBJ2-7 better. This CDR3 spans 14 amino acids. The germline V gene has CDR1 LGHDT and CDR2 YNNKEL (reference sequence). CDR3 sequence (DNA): TGTGCCAGCAGCCACGTCATCAGGGGAGACGAGCAGTACTTC. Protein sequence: CASSHVIRGDEQYF.

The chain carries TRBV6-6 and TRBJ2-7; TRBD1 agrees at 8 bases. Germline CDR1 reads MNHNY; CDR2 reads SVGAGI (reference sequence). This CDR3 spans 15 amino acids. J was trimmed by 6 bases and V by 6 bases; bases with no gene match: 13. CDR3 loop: CASSPTGGSLSEQYF. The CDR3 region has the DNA TGTGCCAGCAGCCCCACAGGGGGTTCTCTCTCCGAGCAGTACTTC.

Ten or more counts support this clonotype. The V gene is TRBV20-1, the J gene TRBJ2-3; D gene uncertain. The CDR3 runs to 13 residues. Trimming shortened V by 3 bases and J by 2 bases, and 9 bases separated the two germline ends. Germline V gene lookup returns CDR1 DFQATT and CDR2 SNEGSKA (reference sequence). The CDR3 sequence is CSASAQSTDTQYF. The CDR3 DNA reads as TGCAGTGCTAGTGCGCAGTCCACAGATACGCAGTATTTT.

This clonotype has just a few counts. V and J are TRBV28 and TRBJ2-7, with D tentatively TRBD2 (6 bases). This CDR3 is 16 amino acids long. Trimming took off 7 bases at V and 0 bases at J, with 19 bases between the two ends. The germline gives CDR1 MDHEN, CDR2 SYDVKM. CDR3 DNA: TGTGCCAGCATCCTGGGCGGGGTCGGGTCCTCCTACGAGCAGTACTTC. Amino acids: CASILGGVGSSYEQYF.

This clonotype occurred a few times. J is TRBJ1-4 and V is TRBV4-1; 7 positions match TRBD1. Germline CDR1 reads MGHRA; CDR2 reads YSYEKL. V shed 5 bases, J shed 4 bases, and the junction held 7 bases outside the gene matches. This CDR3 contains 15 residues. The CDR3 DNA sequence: TGCGCCAGCAGCGCCCGGACAGGCGGTAATGAAAAACTGTTTTTT. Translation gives CASSARTGGNEKLFF.

Here the CDR3 DNA reads TGTGCCAGCAGCCTGGCGTCGACGGATAGCTCCTATAATTCACCCCTCCACTTT. Amino acids: CASSLASTDSSYNSPLHF. The rearrangement joins TRBV7-8 to TRBJ1-6; D gene uncertain. The V and J ends lost 5 bases and 0 bases respectively, with 17 bases between them. Germline assignment: CDR1 SGHVS and CDR2 FQNEAQ. The CDR3 runs 18 residues.

The CDR3 DNA is TGCAGCGTCGACTATGCCCAAACCCCCTATGGCTACACCTTC. This gives the protein CSVDYAQTPYGYTF. This rearrangement joins TRBV29-1 to TRBJ1-2; no reliable D call. Germline CDR1 and CDR2: SQVTM and ANQGSEA. V shed 6 bases and J shed 4 bases, with 18 bases lying between them. This CDR3 has 14 amino acids.

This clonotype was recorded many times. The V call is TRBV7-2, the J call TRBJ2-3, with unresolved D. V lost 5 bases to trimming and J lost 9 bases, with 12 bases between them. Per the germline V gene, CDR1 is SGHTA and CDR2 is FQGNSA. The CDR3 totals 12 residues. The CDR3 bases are TGTGCCAGCAGCCCCACTGGGCTAACGCAGTATTTT. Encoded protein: CASSPTGLTQYF.